Given below is one T cell receptor (beta chain) in context. Antigen unknown. These data come from a study of vaccination effects on CD4 cells after COVID-19. Viral peptide pool expansion of antigen-specific CD4+ T cells preceded sequencing in the ViraFEST assay. Culturing for nine to ten days preceded CD4+ T cell isolation. It was two doses of either the BNT162b2 or mRNA-1273 vaccine that participants received. The authors exchanged half the medium for IL-2 medium on days 3 and 7. Sequencing was performed with immunoSEQ multiplex PCR; in TCRdb, only in-frame clones are kept and a portion is missing. There are tens of thousands of clones in the sample; roughly four fifths occur only once, and approximately 5.6% lies in the top ten. The germline V and J ends were trimmed by 0 bases and 0 bases, with 15 bases remaining between them. The length of the CDR3 is 17 residues. CDR1 and CDR2 from the germline V gene are SGHNT and YYREEE (reference sequence).

The chain is built from TRBV5-4 and TRBJ2-5; perhaps TRBD1 as D (6 bases). Sequencing used CD4+ T cells from PBMCs cultured with SARS-CoV-2 spike peptides, obtained after COVID-19 vaccination. The source of this sequence is a human donor who received a COVID-19 vaccine. Some clones in this sample may be carry-over from other donors' samples. The CDR3 DNA sequence: TGTGCCAGCAGCTTGGGTCCGGGACATCCACACCAAGAGACCCAGTACTTC. The encoded protein is CASSLGPGHPHQETQYF.